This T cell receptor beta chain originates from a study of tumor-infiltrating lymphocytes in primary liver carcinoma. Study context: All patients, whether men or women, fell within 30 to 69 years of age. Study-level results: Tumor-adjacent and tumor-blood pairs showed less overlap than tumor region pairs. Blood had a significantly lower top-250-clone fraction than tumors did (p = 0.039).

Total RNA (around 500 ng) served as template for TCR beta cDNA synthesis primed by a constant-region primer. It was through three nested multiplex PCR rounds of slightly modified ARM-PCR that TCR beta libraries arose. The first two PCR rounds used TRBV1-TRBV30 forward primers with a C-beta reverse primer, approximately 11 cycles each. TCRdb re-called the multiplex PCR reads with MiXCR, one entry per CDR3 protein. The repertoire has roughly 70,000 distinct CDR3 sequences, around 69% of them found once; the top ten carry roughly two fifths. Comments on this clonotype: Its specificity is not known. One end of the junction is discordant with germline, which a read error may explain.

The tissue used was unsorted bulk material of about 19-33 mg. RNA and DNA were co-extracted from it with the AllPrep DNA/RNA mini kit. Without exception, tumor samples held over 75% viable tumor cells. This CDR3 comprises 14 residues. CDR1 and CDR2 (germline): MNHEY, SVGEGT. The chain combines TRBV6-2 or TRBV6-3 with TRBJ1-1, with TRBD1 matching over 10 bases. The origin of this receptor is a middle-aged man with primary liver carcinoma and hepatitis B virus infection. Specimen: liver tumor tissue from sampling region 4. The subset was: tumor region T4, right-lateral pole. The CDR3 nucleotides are TGTGACAGCAGGGGACAGGGGAAATGGAGTGAAGCTTTCTTT. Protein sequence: CDSRGQGKWSEAFF.